Here is one T cell receptor beta chain with its context. Its antigen is still unknown. The data originate from a study of blood T cells in healthy people across ages. General study results and limits: The study found TCR beta diversity correlated strongly with naive T cell percentage. The study found more naive CD4+ cells and higher diversity in long-lived than aged donors.

Using a J-beta primer mix together with a sample-barcoded 5' primer, a second PCR was run for roughly 7 to 12 cycles. TCRdb ran MiXCR on the 5' RACE reads and lists one entry per CDR3 protein. The data contain 900,000 to 950,000 distinct CDR3 sequences, almost 30% of them singletons. The authors isolated at least 6 million PBMCs per sample. The CDR3 consists of 15 residues. Germline V lookup: CDR1 LNHDA, CDR2 SQIVND (reference sequence). Trimming pared 4 bases from V and 0 bases from J, leaving 12 bases between. These data also formed part of another study, on T cells of mothers and their children.

Sequencing was performed on blood. J is TRBJ1-1 and V is TRBV19; perhaps TRBD1 as D (5 bases). This sequence was found in a woman in her thirties or forties in good health. The DNA of the CDR3 is TGTGCCAGTAGTACCCCGGGAGGGGTGAACACTGAAGCTTTCTTT. As protein: CASSTPGGVNTEAFF. Variable domain in full (rest from reference TRBV19 and TRBJ1-1): DGGITQSPKYLFRKEGQNVTLSCEQNLNHDAMYWYRQDPGQGLRLIYYSQIVNDFQKGDIAEGYSVSREKKESFPLTVTSAQKNPTAFYLCASSTPGGVNTEAFFGQGTRLTVV.